A single sample is the source of the 5 T cell receptor beta chains below, sequenced in a study of cytomegalovirus exposure and HLA in healthy donors. The PCR made use of 60 Vbeta and 13 Jbeta primers. The repertoire was sequenced with immunoSEQ multiplex PCR; TCRdb's copy has only in-frame clones and lacks some. The data hold 140,000 or so clones, with roughly 70% observed a single time. The sample was PBMCs. The receptors derive from a man between 18 and 29 years old in good health and CMV-seropositive.

This clone appeared once. The chain has TRBV18 and TRBJ1-1; TRBD1 is a possible D gene (6 bases). The V gene lost 3 bases and the J gene lost 5 bases, with 10 bases spanning the gap. Germline-derived CDR1 and CDR2 are KGHSH and LQKENI. The CDR3 contains 13 residues. This CDR3 is CASSPIRGTEAFF. CDR3 sequence (DNA): TGTGCCAGCTCACCTATAAGGGGGACTGAAGCTTTCTTT.

The chain is built from TRBV13 and TRBJ1-2; TRBD1 matches at 9 bases. Germline-derived CDR1 and CDR2 are PRHDT and FYEKMQ (reference sequence). With V trimmed by 4 bases and J by 3 bases, 3 bases remained unmatched. The CDR3 has 14 amino acids. CDR3 loop: CASSSGTGYYGYTF. The CDR3 DNA is TGTGCCAGCAGCTCGGGGACAGGGTACTATGGCTACACCTTC.

As DNA, the CDR3 is TGTGCCAGCAGCCCCCAGGGACTAGCGGGGGGGAATGAGCAGTTCTTC. Its translation is CASSPQGLAGGNEQFF. This chain links TRBV7-2 with TRBJ2-1; 16 nucleotides align to TRBD2. This CDR3 contains 16 residues. V was clipped by 5 bases and J by 7 bases; unmatched bases: 5. Germline loops: CDR1 SGHTA, CDR2 FQGNSA.

The chain uses TRBV4-1 and TRBJ2-1, with 12 bases aligning to TRBD2. This CDR3 comprises 16 residues. Germline V gene lookup returns CDR1 MGHRA and CDR2 YSYEKL. J was trimmed by 6 bases and V by 3 bases; bases with no gene match: 6. The CDR3 region is CASSHVLAGGLNEQFF. The CDR3 DNA is TGCGCCAGCAGCCATGTACTAGCGGGGGGTCTCAATGAGCAGTTCTTC.

V gene TRBV2 combines with J gene TRBJ2-1; tentatively, D is TRBD1 (6 bases). CDR1 and CDR2 (germline): SNHLY, FYNNEI. The CDR3 runs 13 residues. With 8 bases removed from V and 4 bases from J, the gap between germline ends came to 12 bases. The DNA for the CDR3 is TGTGCCAGCCTGGGGGCGGAGTACAATGAGCAGTTCTTC. Protein sequence: CASLGAEYNEQFF.